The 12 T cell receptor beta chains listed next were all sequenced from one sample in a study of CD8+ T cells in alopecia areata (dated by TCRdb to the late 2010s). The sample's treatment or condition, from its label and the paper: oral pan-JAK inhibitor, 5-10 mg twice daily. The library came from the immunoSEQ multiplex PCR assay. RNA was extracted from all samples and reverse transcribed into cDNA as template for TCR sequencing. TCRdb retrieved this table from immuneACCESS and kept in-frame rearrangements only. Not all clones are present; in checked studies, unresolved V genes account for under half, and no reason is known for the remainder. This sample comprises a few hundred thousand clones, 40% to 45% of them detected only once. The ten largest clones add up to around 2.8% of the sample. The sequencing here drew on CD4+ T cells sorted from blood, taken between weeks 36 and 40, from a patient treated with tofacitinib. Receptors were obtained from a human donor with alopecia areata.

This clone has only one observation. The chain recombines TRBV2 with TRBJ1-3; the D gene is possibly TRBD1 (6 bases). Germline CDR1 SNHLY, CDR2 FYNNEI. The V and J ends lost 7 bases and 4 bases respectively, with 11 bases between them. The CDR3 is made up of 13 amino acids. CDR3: CASNRDAGNTIYF. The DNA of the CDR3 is TGTGCCAGCAACAGGGACGCAGGAAACACCATATATTTT.

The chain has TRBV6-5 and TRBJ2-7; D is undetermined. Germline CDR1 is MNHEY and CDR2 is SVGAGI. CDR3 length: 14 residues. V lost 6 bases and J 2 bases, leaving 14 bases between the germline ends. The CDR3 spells CASSRNRAAYEQYF. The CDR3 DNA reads TGTGCCAGCAGCCGCAACCGTGCGGCCTACGAGCAGTACTTC.

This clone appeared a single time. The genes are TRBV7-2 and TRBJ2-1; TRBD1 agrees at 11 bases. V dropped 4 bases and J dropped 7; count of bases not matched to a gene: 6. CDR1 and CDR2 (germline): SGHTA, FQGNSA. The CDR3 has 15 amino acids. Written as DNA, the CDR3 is TGTGCCAGCAGCTCCCCCGGGACAGGGGGTAATGAGCAGTTCTTC. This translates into CASSSPGTGGNEQFF.

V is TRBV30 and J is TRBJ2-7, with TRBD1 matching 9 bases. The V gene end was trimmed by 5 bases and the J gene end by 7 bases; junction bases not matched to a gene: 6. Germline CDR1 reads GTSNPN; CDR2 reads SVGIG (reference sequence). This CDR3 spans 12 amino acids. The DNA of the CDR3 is TGTGCCTGGGGACAGGGGCAAGGAGAGCAGTACTTC. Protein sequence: CAWGQGQGEQYF.

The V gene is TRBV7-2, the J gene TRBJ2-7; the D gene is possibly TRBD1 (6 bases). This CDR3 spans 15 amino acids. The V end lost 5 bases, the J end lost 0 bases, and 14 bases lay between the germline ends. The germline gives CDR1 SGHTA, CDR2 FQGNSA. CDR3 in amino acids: CASSLSQGFSYEQYF. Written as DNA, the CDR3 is TGTGCCAGCAGCCTGTCACAGGGCTTCTCCTACGAGCAGTACTTC.

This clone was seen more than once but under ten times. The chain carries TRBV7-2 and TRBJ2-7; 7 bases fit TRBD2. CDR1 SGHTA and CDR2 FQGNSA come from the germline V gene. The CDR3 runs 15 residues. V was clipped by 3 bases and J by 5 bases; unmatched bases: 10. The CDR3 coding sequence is TGTGCCAGCAGCTTCGCAGCGGGAAGGGTTAACGAGCAGTACTTC. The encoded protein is CASSFAAGRVNEQYF.

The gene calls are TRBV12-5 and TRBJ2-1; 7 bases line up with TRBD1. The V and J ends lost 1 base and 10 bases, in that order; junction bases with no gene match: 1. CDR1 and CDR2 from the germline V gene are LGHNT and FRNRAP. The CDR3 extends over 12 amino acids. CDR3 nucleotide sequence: TGTGCTAGTGGTTTGGAGACAGGGGAGCAGTTCTTC. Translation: CASGLETGEQFF.

CDR3 sequence reads: CSGILNTEAFF. In DNA form, the CDR3 reads TGCAGCGGAATATTGAACACTGAAGCTTTCTTT. The rearrangement links TRBV29-1 to TRBJ1-1; no definite D call. Deletions cut 7 bases from V and 0 bases from J, with 6 bases between. Germline CDR1 reads SQVTM; CDR2 reads ANQGSEA. This CDR3 comprises 11 residues.

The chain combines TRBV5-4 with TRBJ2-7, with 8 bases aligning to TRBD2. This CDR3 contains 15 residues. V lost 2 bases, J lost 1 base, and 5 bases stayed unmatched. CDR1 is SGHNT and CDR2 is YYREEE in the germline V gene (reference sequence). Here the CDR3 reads CASSLGLADSYEQYF. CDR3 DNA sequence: TGTGCCAGCAGCTTAGGACTAGCCGATTCCTACGAGCAGTACTTC.

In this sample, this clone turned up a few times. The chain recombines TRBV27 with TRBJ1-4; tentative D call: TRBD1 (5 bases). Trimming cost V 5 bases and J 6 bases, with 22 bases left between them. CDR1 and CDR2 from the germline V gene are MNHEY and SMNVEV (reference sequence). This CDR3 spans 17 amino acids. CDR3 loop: CASSDRQTRRQDEKLFF. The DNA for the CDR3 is TGTGCCAGCAGTGATAGACAGACGAGGCGTCAGGATGAAAAACTGTTTTTT.

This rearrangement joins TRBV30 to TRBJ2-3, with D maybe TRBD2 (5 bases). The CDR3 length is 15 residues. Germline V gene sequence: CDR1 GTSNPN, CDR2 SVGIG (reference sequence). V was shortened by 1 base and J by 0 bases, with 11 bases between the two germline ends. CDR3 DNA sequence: TGTGCCTGGAGTGGGGCCAGCGGTAGCACAGATACGCAGTATTTT. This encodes CAWSGASGSTDTQYF. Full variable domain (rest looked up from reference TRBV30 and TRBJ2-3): SQTIHQWPATLVQPVGSPLSLECTVEGTSNPNLYWYRQAAGRGLQLLFYSVGIGQISSEVPQNLSASRPQDRQFILSSKKLLLSDSGFYLCAWSGASGSTDTQYFGPGTRLTVL.

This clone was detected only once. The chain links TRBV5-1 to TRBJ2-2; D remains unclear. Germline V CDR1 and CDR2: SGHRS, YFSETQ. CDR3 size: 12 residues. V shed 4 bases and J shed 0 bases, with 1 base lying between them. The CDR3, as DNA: TGCGCCAGCAGCCCGAACACCGGGGAGCTGTTTTTT. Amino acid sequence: CASSPNTGELFF.